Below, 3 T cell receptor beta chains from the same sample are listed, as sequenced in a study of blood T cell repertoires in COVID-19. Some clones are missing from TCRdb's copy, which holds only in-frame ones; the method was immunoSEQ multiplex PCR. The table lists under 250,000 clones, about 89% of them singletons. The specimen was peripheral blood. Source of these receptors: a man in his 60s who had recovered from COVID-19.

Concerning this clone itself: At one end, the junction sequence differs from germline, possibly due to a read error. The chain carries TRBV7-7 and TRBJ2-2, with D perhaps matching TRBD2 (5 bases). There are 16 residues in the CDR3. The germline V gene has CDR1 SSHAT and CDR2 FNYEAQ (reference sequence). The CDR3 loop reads CASSLARTPNTGELFF. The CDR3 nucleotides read TGTGCTAGCAGCTTAGCGAGAACCCCTAACACCGGGGAGCTGTTTTTT.

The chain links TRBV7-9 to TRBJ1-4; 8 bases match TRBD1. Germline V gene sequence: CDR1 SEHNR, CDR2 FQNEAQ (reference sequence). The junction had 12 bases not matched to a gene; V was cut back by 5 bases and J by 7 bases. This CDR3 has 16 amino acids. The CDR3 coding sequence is TGTGCCAGCAGCCCAGGGGGCTGGAGGTCGGGTGAAAAACTGTTTTTT. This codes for CASSPGGWRSGEKLFF.

CDR3 loop: CASSFDLGGSRYNEQFF. CDR3 DNA sequence: TGTGCCAGCAGCTTCGATCTGGGGGGGTCGCGTTACAATGAGCAGTTCTTC. The chain is built from TRBV5-4 and TRBJ2-1; TRBD2 agrees at 7 bases. This CDR3 spans 17 amino acids. With 2 bases clipped from V and 4 bases from J, the junction kept 12 bases outside the gene matches. The germline gives CDR1 SGHNT, CDR2 YYREEE (reference sequence).